This T cell receptor beta chain derives from a study of cytomegalovirus exposure and HLA in healthy donors. General study findings and limits: Usually a TCR sequence was rare, but some public TCRs were found in many donors. Productive status was seen about 87% or about 30% of the time for most TCR beta V segments in an earlier analysis.

The PCR employed 60 Vbeta primers together with 13 Jbeta primers. Generated by immunoSEQ multiplex PCR, the TCRdb table keeps only in-frame clones and is missing some. The ten top clones account for 1.1%, within a sample of just over 80,000 clones. Remarks on this clone: What it binds is unknown.

Sequencing was done on a sample of PBMCs. This clonotype was obtained from a woman in her 30s in good health and CMV-seronegative.

CDR3 DNA: TGTGCCAGTAGTACCGGGACAGTGAACACCGGGGAGCTGTTTTTT. Residues: CASSTGTVNTGELFF. This chain connects TRBV19 to TRBJ2-2, with 7 positions matching TRBD1. The V and J ends lost 4 bases and 1 base, in that order; junction bases with no gene match: 3. The CDR3 covers 15 residues. Germline assignment: CDR1 LNHDA and CDR2 SQIVND (reference sequence). Drawing the rest from reference TRBV19 and TRBJ2-2, the complete variable domain is DGGITQSPKYLFRKEGQNVTLSCEQNLNHDAMYWYRQDPGQGLRLIYYSQIVNDFQKGDIAEGYSVSREKKESFPLTVTSAQKNPTAFYLCASSTGTVNTGELFFGEGSRLTVL.